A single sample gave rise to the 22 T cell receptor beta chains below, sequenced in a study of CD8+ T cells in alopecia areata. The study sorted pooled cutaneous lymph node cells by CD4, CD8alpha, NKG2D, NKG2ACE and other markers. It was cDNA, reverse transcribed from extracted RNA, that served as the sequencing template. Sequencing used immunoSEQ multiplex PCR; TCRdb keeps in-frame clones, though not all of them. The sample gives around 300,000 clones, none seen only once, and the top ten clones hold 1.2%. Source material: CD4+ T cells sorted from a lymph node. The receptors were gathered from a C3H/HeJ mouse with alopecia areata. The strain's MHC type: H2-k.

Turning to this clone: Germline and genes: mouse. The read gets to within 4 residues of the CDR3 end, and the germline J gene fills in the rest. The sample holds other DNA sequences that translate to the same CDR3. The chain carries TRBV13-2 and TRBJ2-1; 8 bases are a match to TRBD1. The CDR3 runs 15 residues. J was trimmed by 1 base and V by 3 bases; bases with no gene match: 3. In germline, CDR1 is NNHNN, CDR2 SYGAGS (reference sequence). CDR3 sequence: CASGVTGGNYAEQFF. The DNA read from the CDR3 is TGTGCCAGCGGTGTAACAGGGGGGAACTATGCT.

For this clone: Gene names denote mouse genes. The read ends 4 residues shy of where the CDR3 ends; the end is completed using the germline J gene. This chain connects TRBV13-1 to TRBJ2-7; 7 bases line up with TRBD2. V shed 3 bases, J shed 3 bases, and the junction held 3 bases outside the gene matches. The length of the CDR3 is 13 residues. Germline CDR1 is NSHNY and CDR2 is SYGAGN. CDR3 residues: CASSVAGGYEQYF. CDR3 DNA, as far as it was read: TGTGCCAGCAGTGTCGCTGGGGGCTAT.

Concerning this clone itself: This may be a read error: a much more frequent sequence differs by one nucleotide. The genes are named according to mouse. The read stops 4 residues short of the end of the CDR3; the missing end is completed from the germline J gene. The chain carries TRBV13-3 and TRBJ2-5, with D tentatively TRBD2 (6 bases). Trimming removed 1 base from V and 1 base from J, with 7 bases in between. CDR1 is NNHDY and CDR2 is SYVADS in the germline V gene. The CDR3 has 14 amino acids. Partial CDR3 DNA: TGTGCCAGCAGTGATTCTGGGGACCAAGAC. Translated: CASSDSGDQD. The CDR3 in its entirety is CASSDSGDQDTQYF.

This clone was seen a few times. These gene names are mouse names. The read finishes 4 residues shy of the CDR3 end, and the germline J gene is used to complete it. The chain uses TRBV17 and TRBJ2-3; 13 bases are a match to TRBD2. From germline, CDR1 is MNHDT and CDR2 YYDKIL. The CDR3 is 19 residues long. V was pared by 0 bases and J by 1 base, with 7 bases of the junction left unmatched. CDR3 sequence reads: CASSRDPGLGGRGAETLYF. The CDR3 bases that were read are TGTGCTAGCAGTAGAGATCCCGGACTGGGGGGGCGAGGTGCAGAA.

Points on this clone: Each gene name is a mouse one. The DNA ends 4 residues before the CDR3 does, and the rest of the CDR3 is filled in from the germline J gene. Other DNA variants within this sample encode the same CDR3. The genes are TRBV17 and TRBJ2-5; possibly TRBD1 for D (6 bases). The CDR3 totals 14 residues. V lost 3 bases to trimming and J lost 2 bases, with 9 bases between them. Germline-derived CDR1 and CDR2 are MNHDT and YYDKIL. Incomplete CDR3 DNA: TGTGCTAGCAGTAGTTTAGGGGGCCAAGAC. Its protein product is CASSSLGGQD. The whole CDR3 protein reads CASSSLGGQDTQYF.

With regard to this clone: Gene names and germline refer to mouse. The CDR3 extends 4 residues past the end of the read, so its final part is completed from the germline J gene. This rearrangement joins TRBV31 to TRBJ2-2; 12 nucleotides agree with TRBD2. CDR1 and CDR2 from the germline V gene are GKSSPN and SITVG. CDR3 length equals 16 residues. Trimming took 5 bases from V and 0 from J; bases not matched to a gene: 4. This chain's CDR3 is CAWGTGGTANTGQLYF. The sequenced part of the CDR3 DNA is TGTGCCTGGGGGACTGGGGGGACCGCAAACACCGGG.

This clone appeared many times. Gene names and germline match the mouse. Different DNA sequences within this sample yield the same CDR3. The CDR3 reads CTCSGQGSDYTF. Incomplete CDR3 DNA: TGCACCTGCAGTGGACAGGGCTCC. This rearrangement joins TRBV1 to TRBJ1-2; 7 bases line up with TRBD1. The read terminates 4 residues before the CDR3 end, so the remaining end is supplied by the germline J gene. Losses at the gene ends were 4 bases for V and 4 bases for J; bases not matched to a gene: 0. Per germline, CDR1 NSQYPW and CDR2 LRSPGD (reference sequence). CDR3 length: 12 amino acids.

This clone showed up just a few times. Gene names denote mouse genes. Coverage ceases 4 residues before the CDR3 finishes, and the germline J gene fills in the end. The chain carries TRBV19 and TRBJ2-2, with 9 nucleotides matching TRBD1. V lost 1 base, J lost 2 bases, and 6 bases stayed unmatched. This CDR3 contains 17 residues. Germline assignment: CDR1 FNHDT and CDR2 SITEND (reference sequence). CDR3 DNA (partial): TGTGCCAGCAGTATAACCCGGACAGGGGCGAACACCGGG. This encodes CASSITRTGANTG. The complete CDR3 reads CASSITRTGANTGQLYF.

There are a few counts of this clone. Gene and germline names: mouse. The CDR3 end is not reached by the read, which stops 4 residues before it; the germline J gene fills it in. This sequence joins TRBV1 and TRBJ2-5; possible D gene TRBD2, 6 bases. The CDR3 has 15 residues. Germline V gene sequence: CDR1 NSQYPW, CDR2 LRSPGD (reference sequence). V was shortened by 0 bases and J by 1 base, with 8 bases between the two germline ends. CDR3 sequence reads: CTCSADLGYQDTQYF. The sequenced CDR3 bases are TGCACCTGCAGTGCAGATCTGGGGTACCAAGAC.

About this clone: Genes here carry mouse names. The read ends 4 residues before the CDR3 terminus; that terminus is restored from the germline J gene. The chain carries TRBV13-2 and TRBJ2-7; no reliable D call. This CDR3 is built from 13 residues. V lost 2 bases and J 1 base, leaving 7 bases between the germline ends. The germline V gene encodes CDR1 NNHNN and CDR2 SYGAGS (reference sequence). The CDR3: CASGELRSYEQYF. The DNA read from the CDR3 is TGTGCCAGCGGTGAACTCAGGTCCTAT.

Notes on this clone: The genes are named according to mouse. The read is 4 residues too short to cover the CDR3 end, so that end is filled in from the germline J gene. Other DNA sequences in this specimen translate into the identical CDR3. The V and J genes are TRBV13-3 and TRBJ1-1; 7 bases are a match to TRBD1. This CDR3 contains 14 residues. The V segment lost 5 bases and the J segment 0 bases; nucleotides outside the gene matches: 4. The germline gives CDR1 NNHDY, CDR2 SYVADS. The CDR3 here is CASSGDRTNTEVFF. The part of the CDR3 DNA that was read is TGTGCCAGCAGCGGGGACAGAACAAACACA.

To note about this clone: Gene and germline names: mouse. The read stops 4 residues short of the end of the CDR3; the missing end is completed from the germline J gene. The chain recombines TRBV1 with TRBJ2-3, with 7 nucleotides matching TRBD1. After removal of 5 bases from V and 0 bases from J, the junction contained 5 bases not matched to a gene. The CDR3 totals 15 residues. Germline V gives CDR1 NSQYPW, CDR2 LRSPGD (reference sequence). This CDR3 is CTCSRDRHSAETLYF. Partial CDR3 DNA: TGCACCTGCAGTCGGGACAGACATAGTGCAGAA.

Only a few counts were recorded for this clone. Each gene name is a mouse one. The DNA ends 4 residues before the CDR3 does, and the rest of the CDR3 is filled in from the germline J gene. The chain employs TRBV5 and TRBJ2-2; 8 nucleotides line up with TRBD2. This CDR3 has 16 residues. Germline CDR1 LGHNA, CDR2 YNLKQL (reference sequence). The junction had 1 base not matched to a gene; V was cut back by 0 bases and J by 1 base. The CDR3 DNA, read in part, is TGTGCCAGCAGCCAAGAGGGACTGGAAAACACCGGG. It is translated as CASSQEGLENTG. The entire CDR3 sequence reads CASSQEGLENTGQLYF.

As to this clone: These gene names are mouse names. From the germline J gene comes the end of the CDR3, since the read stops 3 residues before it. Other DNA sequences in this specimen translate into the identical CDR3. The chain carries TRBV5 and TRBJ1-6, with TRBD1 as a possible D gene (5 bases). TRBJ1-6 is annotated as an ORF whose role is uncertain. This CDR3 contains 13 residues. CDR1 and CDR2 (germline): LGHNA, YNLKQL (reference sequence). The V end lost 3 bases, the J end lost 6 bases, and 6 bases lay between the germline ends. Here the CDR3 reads CASSQDTNSPLYF. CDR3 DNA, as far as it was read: TGTGCCAGCAGCCAGGACACTAATTCGCCC.

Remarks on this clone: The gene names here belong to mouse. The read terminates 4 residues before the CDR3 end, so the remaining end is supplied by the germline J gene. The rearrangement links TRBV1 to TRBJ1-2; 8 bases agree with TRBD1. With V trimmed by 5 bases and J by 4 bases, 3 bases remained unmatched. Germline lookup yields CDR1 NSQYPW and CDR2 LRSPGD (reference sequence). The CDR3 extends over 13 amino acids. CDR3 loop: CTCSQGAGSDYTF. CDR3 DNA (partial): TGCACCTGCAGTCAGGGGGCAGGCTCC. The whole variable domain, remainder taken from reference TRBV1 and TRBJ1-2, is VTLLEQNPRWRLVPRGQAVNLRCILKNSQYPWMSWYQQDLQKQLQWLFTLRSPGDKEVKSLPGADYLATRVTDTELRLQVANMSQGRTLYCTCSQGAGSDYTFGSGTRLLVI.

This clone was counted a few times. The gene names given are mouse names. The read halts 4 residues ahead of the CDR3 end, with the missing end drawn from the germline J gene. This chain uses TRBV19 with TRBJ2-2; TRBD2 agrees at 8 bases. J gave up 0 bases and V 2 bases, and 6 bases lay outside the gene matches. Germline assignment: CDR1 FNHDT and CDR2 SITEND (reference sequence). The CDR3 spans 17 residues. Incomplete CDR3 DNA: TGTGCCAGCAGTATTTCCCGGGACTGGACAAACACCGGG. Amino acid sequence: CASSISRDWTNTG. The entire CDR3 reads CASSISRDWTNTGQLYF.

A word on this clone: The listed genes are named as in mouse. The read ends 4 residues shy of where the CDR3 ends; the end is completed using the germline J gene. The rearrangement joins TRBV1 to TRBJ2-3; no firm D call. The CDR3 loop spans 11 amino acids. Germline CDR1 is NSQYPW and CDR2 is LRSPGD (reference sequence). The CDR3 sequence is CTCSEQETLYF. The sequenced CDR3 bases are TGCACCTGCAGTGAACAAGAA.

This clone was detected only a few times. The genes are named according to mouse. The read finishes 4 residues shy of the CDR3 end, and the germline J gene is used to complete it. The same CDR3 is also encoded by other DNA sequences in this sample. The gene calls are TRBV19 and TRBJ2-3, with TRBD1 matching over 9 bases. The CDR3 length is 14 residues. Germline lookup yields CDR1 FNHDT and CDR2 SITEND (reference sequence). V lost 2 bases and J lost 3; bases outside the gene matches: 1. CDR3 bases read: TGTGCCAGCAGTATCGACAGGGGGGCAGAA. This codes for CASSIDRGAE. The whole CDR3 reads CASSIDRGAETLYF.

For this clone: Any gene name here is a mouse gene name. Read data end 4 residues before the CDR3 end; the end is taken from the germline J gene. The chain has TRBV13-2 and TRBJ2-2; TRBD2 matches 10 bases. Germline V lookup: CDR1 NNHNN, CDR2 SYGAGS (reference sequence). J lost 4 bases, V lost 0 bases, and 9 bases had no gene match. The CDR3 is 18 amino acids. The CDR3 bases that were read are TGTGCCAGCGGTGATGCTCGCTGGGGGGGCATGGGCACCGGG. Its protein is CASGDARWGGMGTG. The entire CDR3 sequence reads CASGDARWGGMGTGQLYF.

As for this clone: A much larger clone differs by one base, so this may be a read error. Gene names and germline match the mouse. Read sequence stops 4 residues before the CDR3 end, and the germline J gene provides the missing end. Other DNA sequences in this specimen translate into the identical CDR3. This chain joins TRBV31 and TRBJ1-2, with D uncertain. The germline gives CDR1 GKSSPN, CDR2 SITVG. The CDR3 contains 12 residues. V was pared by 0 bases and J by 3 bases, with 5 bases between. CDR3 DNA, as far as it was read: TGTGCCTGGAGTCTGGGAGACTCC. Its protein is CAWSLGDS. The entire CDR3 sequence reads CAWSLGDSDYTF.

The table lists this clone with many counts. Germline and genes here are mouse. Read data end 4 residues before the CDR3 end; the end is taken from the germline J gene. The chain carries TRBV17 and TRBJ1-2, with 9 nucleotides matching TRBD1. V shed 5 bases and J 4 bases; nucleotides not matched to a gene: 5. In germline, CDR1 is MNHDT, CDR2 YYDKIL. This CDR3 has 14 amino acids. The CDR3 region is CASSPGQGTSDYTF. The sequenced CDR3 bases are TGTGCTAGCAGTCCGGGACAGGGAACCTCC. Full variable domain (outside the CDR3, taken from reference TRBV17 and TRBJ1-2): DTTVKQNPRYKLARVGKPVNLICSQTMNHDTMYWYQKKPNQAPKLLLFYYDKILNREADTFEKFQSSRPNNSFCSLYIGSAGLEYSAMYLCASSPGQGTSDYTFGSGTRLLVI.

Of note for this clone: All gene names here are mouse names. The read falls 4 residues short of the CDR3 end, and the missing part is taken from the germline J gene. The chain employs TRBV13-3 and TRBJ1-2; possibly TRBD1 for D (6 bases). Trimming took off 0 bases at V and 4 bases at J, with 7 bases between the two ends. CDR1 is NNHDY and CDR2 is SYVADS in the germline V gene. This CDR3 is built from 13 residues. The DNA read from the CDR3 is TGTGCCAGCAGTGATGACAGGGTCTCC. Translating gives CASSDDRVS. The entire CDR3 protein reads CASSDDRVSDYTF.